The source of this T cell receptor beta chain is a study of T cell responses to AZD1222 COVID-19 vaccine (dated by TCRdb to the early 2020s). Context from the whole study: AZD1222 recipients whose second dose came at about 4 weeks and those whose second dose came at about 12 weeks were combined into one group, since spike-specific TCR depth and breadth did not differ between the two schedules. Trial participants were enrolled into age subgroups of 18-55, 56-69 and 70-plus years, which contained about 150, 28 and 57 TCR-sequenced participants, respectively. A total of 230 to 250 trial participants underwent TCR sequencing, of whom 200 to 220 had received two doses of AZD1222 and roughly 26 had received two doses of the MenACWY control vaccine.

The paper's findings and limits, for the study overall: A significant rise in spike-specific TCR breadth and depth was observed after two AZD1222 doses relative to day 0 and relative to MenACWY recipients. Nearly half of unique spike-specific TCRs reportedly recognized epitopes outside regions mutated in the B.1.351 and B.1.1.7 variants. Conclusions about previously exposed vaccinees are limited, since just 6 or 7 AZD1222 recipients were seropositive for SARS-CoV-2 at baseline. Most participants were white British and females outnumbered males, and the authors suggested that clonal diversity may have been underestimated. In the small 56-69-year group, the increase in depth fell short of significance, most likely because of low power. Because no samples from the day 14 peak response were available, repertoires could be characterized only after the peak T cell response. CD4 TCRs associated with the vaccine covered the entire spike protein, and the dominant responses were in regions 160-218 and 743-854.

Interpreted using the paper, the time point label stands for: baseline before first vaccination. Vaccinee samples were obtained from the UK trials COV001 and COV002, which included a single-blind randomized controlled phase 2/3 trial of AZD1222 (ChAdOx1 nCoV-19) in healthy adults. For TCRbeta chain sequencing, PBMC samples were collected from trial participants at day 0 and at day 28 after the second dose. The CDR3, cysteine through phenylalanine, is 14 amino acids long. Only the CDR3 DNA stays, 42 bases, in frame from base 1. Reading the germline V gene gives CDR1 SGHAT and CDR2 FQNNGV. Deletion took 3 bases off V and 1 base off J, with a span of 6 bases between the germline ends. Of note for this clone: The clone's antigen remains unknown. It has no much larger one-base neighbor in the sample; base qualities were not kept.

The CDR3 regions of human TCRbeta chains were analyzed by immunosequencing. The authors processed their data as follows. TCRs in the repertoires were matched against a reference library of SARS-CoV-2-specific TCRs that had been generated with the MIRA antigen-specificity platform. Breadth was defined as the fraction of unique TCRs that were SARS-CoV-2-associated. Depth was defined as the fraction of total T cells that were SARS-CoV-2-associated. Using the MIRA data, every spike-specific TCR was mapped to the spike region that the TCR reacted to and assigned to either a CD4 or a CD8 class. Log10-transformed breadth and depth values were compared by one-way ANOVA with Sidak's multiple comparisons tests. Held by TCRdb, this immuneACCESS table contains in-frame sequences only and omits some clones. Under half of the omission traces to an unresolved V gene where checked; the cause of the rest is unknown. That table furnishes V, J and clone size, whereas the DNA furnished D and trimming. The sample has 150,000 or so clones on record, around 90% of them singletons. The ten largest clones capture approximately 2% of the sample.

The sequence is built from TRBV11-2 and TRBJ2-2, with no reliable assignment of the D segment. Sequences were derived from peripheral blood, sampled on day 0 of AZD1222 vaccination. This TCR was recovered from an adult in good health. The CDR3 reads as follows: CASSFLRNTGELFF. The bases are TGTGCCAGCAGCTTTTTACGGAACACCGGGGAGCTGTTTTTT.